This TCR beta chain came from a study of Ad26.COV2.S vaccination and SARS-CoV-2 variants. As for the study in general: Donor participated within the Ad26.COV2.S arm of the COV1001 trial.

The assay was immunoSEQ multiplex PCR, and TCRdb's table has in-frame clones only and misses some. The sample includes 510,000 or so clones, 87% of them seen just once. The CDR3 spans 15 residues. The V gene end was trimmed by 7 bases and the J gene end by 1 base; junction bases not matched to a gene: 8. Looked up from germline, CDR1 is MNHEY and CDR2 is SVGAGI. Treatment denoted: about 20 received Ad26.COV2.S at low or high dose, single or two shots; about 5 received placebo; per-sample allocation not given. Sampling took place 63 days after the first vaccine or placebo injection. Study-wide results and caveats: Vaccine recipients posted higher spike-specific TCR breadth than their placebo counterparts. Vaccinated and placebo-treated recipients had similar non-spike TCR breadth.

About this clone itself: Its antigen is not identified.

The material was peripheral blood, obtained in a trial of Ad26.COV2.S vaccine versus placebo. The receptor comes from a person aged 18-65 years who received the Ad26.COV2.S COVID-19 vaccine or a placebo. This chain connects TRBV6-5 to TRBJ1-1, with 8 bases fitting TRBD1. The CDR3 DNA follows: TGTGCCAGCAACCTACAGGGGGAGACGAACACTGAAGCTTTCTTT. The encoded protein is CASNLQGETNTEAFF.